This TCR beta chain was captured by sequencing in a study of T cell clones after liver transplantation. Study-level results: The donor-reactive repertoire was only partly measurable in two subjects, lacking donor cells.

This CDR3 region has 16 residues. Germline V gene lookup returns CDR1 SSHAT and CDR2 FNYEAQ (reference sequence). V gave up 2 bases and J gave up 4 bases, with 14 bases separating them. Comments on this clone: Its antigen is currently unknown.

Method: immunoSEQ multiplex PCR; TCRdb's copy keeps in-frame clones and lacks some. The repertoire has over 15,000 clones, 80% to 90% of them found once; the top ten carry 10% to 15%. Sequencing used CD8+ T cells from blood, obtained before liver transplant. This rearrangement joins TRBV7-7 to TRBJ2-2, with D tentatively TRBD1 (7 bases). This TCR was sampled from a human donor who received a liver transplant. Here the CDR3 reads CASSLQGEEGTGELFF. The CDR3 nucleotides are TGTGCCAGCAGCTTACAGGGGGAGGAGGGCACCGGGGAGCTGTTTTTT.